This TCR beta chain was retrieved from a study of regulatory T cells in long-lasting Graves disease (dated by TCRdb to about 2021). In terms of the full investigation: Persistent Graves' disease was defined as antithyroid drug treatment for over 5 years with persistently positive TSH receptor autoantibodies. Peripheral blood TCR sequencing and RNA sequencing compared persistent Graves' disease patients with newly diagnosed Graves' disease patients. The study was conducted in China and was registered as a clinical trial. A total of around 35 samples underwent TCR sequencing: around 13 from persistent and some 20 from newly diagnosed Graves' disease patients. On average, persistent Graves' disease patients in the clinical cohort had been on antithyroid drugs for about 10.3 years. The study at large found these results: As a limitation, the authors acknowledged that the small sample size may reduce accuracy. Because the primary lesion, thyroid tissue, could not be accessed, the study looked at peripheral blood alone. Persistent Graves' disease patients showed lower TCR Shannon entropy and fewer highly expanded clones than newly diagnosed patients, suggesting clonal expansion. Sequencing and analysis were restricted to the TCR beta chain. Persistent patients shared more public clonotypes among themselves (more than 2,500) than newly diagnosed patients did (approximately 970). TRBV28, TRBJ1-2 and TRBJ2-5 were preferentially used in persistent disease, while TRBV20-1 and TRBJ2-1 were favored in newly diagnosed disease.

This clonotype was seen a handful of times. It lacks a known antigen. No quality values exist for individual bases; no much larger clone is one base distant. The library was obtained by multiplex PCR. The sequencing machine was an Illumina HiSeq 4000. To build TCR beta libraries, CDR3 regions were amplified by Arm-PCR using iRepertoire HTBI primers. Before sequencing, the PCR products underwent gel purification. In the source study's methods: Gene usage analysis of CDR3 amino acid clonotypes relied on the roughly 60 TRBV and over 13 TRBJ segments identified across samples. Filtered high-quality paired reads were merged into contigs using COPE and FqMerger. BLAST was used to align contigs to IMGT TRBV, TRBD and TRBJ reference genes, and CDR3 was defined according to IMGT. Clonotypes above 0.1% frequency were classified as highly expanded clones. Shannon entropy was used to measure repertoire diversity, and the Gini coefficient was used to measure V-J evenness. Public clonotypes were defined as clonotypes shared by more than one individual. TCRdb redid the processing of the public reads, applying fastp at Q25 and MiXCR, and retained in-frame beta chains. Every distinct CDR3 protein forms one entry, paired with its most common genes and DNA. None of the V and J calls come from the authors' own analysis; TCRdb made them. This sample has approximately 360,000 distinct CDR3 sequences in its table, and roughly 20% of those were observed once. The ten largest account for approximately 30% of the sample.

The time point label corresponds to: persistent/refractory GD, antithyroid drugs over 5 years with positive TRAb. For both TCR sequencing and RNA sequencing, RNA was extracted from PBMCs using TRIzol. Graves' disease was diagnosed according to American Thyroid Association guidelines. The patients came from an endocrinology department in Xi'an, China. From each patient, around 9.3 milliliters of peripheral blood was collected into an EDTA anticoagulant tube. Ficoll Paque Plus density gradient separation was used to isolate PBMCs, and no additional T cell sorting was done. An Agilent 2100 Bioanalyzer and agarose gel were used to check RNA quality, while a NanoDrop 2000 measured RNA concentration. The CDR3 contains 14 residues, cysteine and phenylalanine counted. Kept here is only the CDR3 DNA, which spans 42 bases and is read in frame from base 1. The germline V gene sets CDR1 to SGDLS and CDR2 to YYNGEE. Between the V and J ends, shortened by 0 bases and 0 bases respectively, the junction contains 4 bases.

The clonotype was recovered from a middle-aged woman with Graves disease. Donor details come from another sample of the same person, matched by shared clones. In this chain, TRBV9 is recombined with TRBJ1-3, with an unclear D gene assignment. The sample here was peripheral blood mononuclear cells (PBMCs), taken when the disease was refractory, from a patient treated with antithyroid drugs. The CDR3 protein sequence reads: CASSVDLSGNTIYF. The nucleotide sequence reads TGTGCCAGCAGCGTAGACCTCTCTGGAAACACCATATATTTT.